The 25 T cell receptor beta chains below all came from one sample that was sequenced in a study of vaccination effects on CD4 cells after COVID-19. What these receptors recognize is not known. Upon completion of about 10 days in culture, CD4+ T cells were isolated. All study participants received two doses of BNT162b2 or mRNA-1273 vaccine. Profiling relied on immunoSEQ multiplex PCR, and the TCRdb table lists in-frame clones only, not all of them. The sample yields some 47,000 clones, 55% to 75% seen once. The material was CD4+ T cells from PBMCs cultured without peptide, obtained after COVID-19 vaccination. These receptors all stem from a human donor who received a COVID-19 vaccine.

This clone was found a few times. This sequence joins TRBV20-1 and TRBJ1-1, with D possibly being TRBD1 (5 bases). This CDR3 comprises 12 residues. The ends were cut back, 3 bases at V and 3 bases at J, with 8 bases in the middle. Germline V gene lookup returns CDR1 DFQATT and CDR2 SNEGSKA (reference sequence). In nucleotides, the CDR3 is TGCAGTGCTAGTCGCAGGGACACTGAAGCTTTCTTT. Protein product: CSASRRDTEAFF.

The rearrangement uses TRBV2 and TRBJ1-2; D is unclear. In germline, CDR1 is SNHLY, CDR2 FYNNEI. This CDR3 is built from 17 residues. Trimming removed 1 base from V and 5 bases from J, with 20 bases in between. Written as DNA, the CDR3 is TGTGCCAGCAGTGAAGTGATGTGGCCCCTGATGAAGTATGGCTACACCTTC. The encoded protein is CASSEVMWPLMKYGYTF.

The chain has TRBV5-1 and TRBJ1-6, with unresolved D. CDR3 length: 16 amino acids. The germline V gene encodes CDR1 SGHRS and CDR2 YFSETQ. The V and J ends lost 0 bases and 9 bases respectively, with 16 bases between them. This chain's CDR3 is CASSLALLRFSSPLHF. The CDR3 nucleotides are TGCGCCAGCAGCTTGGCATTACTACGGTTTAGTTCACCCCTCCACTTT. Full variable domain (outside the CDR3, taken from reference TRBV5-1 and TRBJ1-6): KAGVTQTPRYLIKTRGQQVTLSCSPISGHRSVSWYQQTPGQGLQFLFEYFSETQRNKGNFPGRFSGRQFSNSRSEMNVSTLELGDSALYLCASSLALLRFSSPLHFGNGTRLTVT.

The rearrangement uses TRBV6-1 and TRBJ1-2; the D gene is possibly TRBD1 (6 bases). The CDR3 covers 15 residues. The V gene's germline CDR1 is MNHNS and CDR2 SASEGT. With 2 bases removed from V and 3 bases from J, the gap between germline ends came to 13 bases. The CDR3 protein is CASSEIPGDYYGYTF. The CDR3 nucleotides are TGTGCCAGCAGTGAAATTCCAGGGGACTACTATGGCTACACCTTC.

This rearrangement joins TRBV5-1 to TRBJ2-1; 10 bases line up with TRBD1. Germline V CDR1 and CDR2: SGHRS, YFSETQ. CDR3 length equals 15 residues. V dropped 4 bases and J dropped 7; count of bases not matched to a gene: 8. The CDR3 reads CASSTWDRGGNEQFF. DNA of the CDR3: TGCGCCAGCAGCACCTGGGACAGGGGTGGGAATGAGCAGTTCTTC.

The chain joins TRBV9 to TRBJ1-1; a weak D match, TRBD1 (6 bases). CDR3 length equals 14 residues. V lost 0 bases and J lost 7, with 13 bases in between. Germline loops: CDR1 SGDLS, CDR2 YYNGEE. In nucleotides, the CDR3 is TGTGCCAGCAGCGTAGAGTCAAGGGGGATTGAAGCTTTCTTT. Amino acid sequence: CASSVESRGIEAFF.

V is TRBV5-1 and J is TRBJ1-3; D not resolved. The V and J ends lost 2 bases and 4 bases respectively, with 10 bases between them. CDR3 size: 14 residues. Germline V gene data show CDR1 as SGHRS and CDR2 as YFSETQ. CDR3 sequence: CASSLQANGNTIYF. In DNA form, the CDR3 reads TGCGCCAGCAGCTTACAAGCTAACGGAAACACCATATATTTT.

This CDR3 reads CASSLGGQGNYGYTF. The CDR3 bases are TGTGCCAGCAGCTTGGGGGGACAGGGTAACTATGGCTACACCTTC. The gene calls are TRBV5-5 and TRBJ1-2; TRBD1 agrees at 9 bases. The CDR3 length is 15 residues. V was pared by 0 bases and J by 1 base, with 1 base of the junction left unmatched. Germline values: CDR1 SGHKS, CDR2 YYEKEE (reference sequence).

V and J are TRBV7-6 and TRBJ2-1; 7 bases are a match to TRBD1. Germline loops: CDR1 SGHVS, CDR2 FNYEAQ. This CDR3 is 15 amino acids long. J lost 7 bases, V lost 0 bases, and 6 bases had no gene match. In DNA, the CDR3 is TGTGCCAGCAGCTTAGCGATAACAGGGGTGAATGAGCAGTTCTTC. Encoded protein: CASSLAITGVNEQFF.

V and J are TRBV3-1 (or the pseudogene TRBV3-2) and TRBJ2-5; 13 nucleotides agree with TRBD2. The CDR3 is 16 residues long. The V and J ends lost 5 bases and 7 bases, in that order; junction bases with no gene match: 10. CDR1 is LGHDT and CDR2 is YNNKEL in the germline V gene (reference sequence). This CDR3 is CASSKTSGRPGGTQYF. CDR3 in DNA: TGTGCCAGCAGCAAGACTAGCGGGAGGCCCGGTGGGACCCAGTACTTC.

This clone was seen only once. The chain joins TRBV5-4 to TRBJ1-4; D remains ambiguous. This CDR3 comprises 17 residues. The germline CDR1 and CDR2 sequences are SGHNT and YYREEE (reference sequence). V was shortened by 0 bases and J by 0 bases, with 12 bases between the two germline ends. CDR3: CASSLGKRTATNEKLFF. The CDR3, as DNA: TGTGCCAGCAGCTTGGGGAAGCGGACTGCAACTAATGAAAAACTGTTTTTT. Full variable domain (remainder filled in from reference TRBV5-4 and TRBJ1-4): ETGVTQSPTHLIKTRGQQVTLRCSSQSGHNTVSWYQQALGQGPQFIFQYYREEENGRGNFPPRFSGLQFPNYSSELNVNALELDDSALYLCASSLGKRTATNEKLFFGSGTQLSVL.

The chain uses TRBV6-5 and TRBJ2-5, with D possibly called TRBD1 or TRBD2 (6 bases each). This CDR3 is 13 amino acids long. Germline V gene sequence: CDR1 MNHEY, CDR2 SVGAGI. Trimming removed 7 bases from V and 5 bases from J, with 14 bases in between. Written as DNA, the CDR3 is TGTGCCAGCATTCGGGGGCTGGGGGAGACCCAGTACTTC. Amino acids: CASIRGLGETQYF.

This chain connects TRBV30 to TRBJ2-5; 15 positions agree with TRBD2. The CDR3 totals 16 residues. The junction had 8 bases not matched to a gene; V was cut back by 5 bases and J by 4 bases. Germline loops: CDR1 GTSNPN, CDR2 SVGIG (reference sequence). The CDR3 DNA reads as TGTGCCTGGGAACAGGGACTAGCGGGGGGACGAGAGACCCAGTACTTC. This gives the protein CAWEQGLAGGRETQYF.

The V call is TRBV7-9, the J call TRBJ2-7, with TRBD2 matching 7 bases. The V gene's germline CDR1 is SEHNR and CDR2 FQNEAQ (reference sequence). The CDR3 sequence is 14 residues long. The trim removed 5 bases at V and 6 bases at J, leaving 10 bases unmatched. CDR3 sequence: CASSPSGGSLEQYF. CDR3 in DNA: TGTGCCAGCAGCCCATCGGGAGGTTCTCTCGAGCAGTACTTC.

The V and J genes are TRBV24-1 and TRBJ2-1, with D possibly matching TRBD1 (6 bases). CDR3 length: 16 residues. Trimming took 1 base from V and 9 from J, leaving 18 bases between them. Germline loops: CDR1 KGHDR, CDR2 SFDVKD. CDR3 nucleotides: TGTGCCACCAGTGATTTTTGGCAGGGGAGTAGTAGTGAGCAGTTCTTC. It yields the protein CATSDFWQGSSSEQFF.

This chain connects TRBV6-1 to TRBJ2-1; D not resolved. V was clipped by 1 base and J by 5 bases, with 12 bases between them. CDR1 MNHNS and CDR2 SASEGT come from the germline V gene. This CDR3 has 15 residues. The CDR3 is CASSEGLGSNNEQFF. As DNA, the CDR3 is TGTGCCAGCAGTGAAGGTCTGGGATCGAACAATGAGCAGTTCTTC.

This clone was picked up one time. V and J are TRBV19 and TRBJ1-6; 7 bases are a match to TRBD1. This CDR3 contains 13 residues. Germline values: CDR1 LNHDA, CDR2 SQIVND (reference sequence). V shed 2 bases, J shed 14 bases, and the junction held 6 bases outside the gene matches. CDR3 protein: CASSINRGETLHF. For the CDR3, the DNA is TGTGCCAGTAGTATAAACAGGGGAGAGACCCTCCACTTT.

This clone was picked up one time. In DNA form, the CDR3 reads TGCGCCAGCAGCTTGGCTTCTAGGGACAGGCTGAACACTGAAGCTTTCTTT. It encodes CASSLASRDRLNTEAFF. The rearrangement links TRBV5-1 to TRBJ1-1; 8 bases agree with TRBD1. Trimming took 0 bases from V and 0 from J; bases not matched to a gene: 7. The CDR3 runs to 17 residues. Germline V gene lookup returns CDR1 SGHRS and CDR2 YFSETQ.

This rearrangement joins TRBV6-5 to TRBJ2-7; a weak D match, TRBD2 (6 bases). V lost 0 bases to trimming and J lost 6 bases, with 15 bases between them. The CDR3 runs to 15 residues. Looked up from germline, CDR1 is MNHEY and CDR2 is SVGAGI. CDR3 protein: CASSYSTVTRGEQYF. The CDR3 nucleotides read TGTGCCAGCAGTTACTCGACGGTGACGCGGGGCGAGCAGTACTTC.

The CDR3 is CASSRILGRGSYEQYF. The CDR3 coding sequence is TGTGCCAGCAGCCGTATTCTTGGCAGAGGTTCCTACGAGCAGTACTTC. This sequence joins TRBV11-2 and TRBJ2-7; D gene ambiguous. V lost 5 bases and J 1 base, leaving 18 bases between the germline ends. The CDR3 has 16 amino acids. Per the germline V gene, CDR1 is SGHAT and CDR2 is FQNNGV.

The table lists this clone with a count of one. CDR3: CASSRLAGGRMDSTDTQYF. The CDR3 DNA follows: TGTGCCAGTAGTAGACTAGCGGGGGGAAGGATGGATAGCACAGATACGCAGTATTTT. The genes are TRBV19 and TRBJ2-3, with TRBD2 matching 13 bases. V gave up 4 bases and J gave up 0 bases; unmatched junction bases: 10. Germline V gives CDR1 LNHDA, CDR2 SQIVND (reference sequence). This CDR3 spans 19 amino acids. Based on the CDR3 plus reference TRBV19 and TRBJ2-3, the full variable domain is DGGITQSPKYLFRKEGQNVTLSCEQNLNHDAMYWYRQDPGQGLRLIYYSQIVNDFQKGDIAEGYSVSREKKESFPLTVTSAQKNPTAFYLCASSRLAGGRMDSTDTQYFGPGTRLTVL.

The rearrangement joins TRBV24-1 to TRBJ2-1; D might be TRBD2 (6 bases). CDR3 length: 16 amino acids. Trimming stripped 4 bases from V and 5 bases from J, with 17 bases between. Germline CDR1 and CDR2: KGHDR and SFDVKD. The DNA of the CDR3 is TGTGCCACCAGTGACCAGACTAGGAGTGACAACAATGAGCAGTTCTTC. This sequence encodes CATSDQTRSDNNEQFF.

This clone was counted only a few times. The rearrangement links TRBV5-4 to TRBJ1-3; 9 bases map to TRBD1. The trim removed 4 bases at V and 2 bases at J, leaving 7 bases unmatched. This CDR3 has 16 amino acids. The germline V gene has CDR1 SGHNT and CDR2 YYREEE (reference sequence). The DNA for the CDR3 is TGTGCCAGCAGCGCGTACAGGGGGCTGGCTGGAAACACCATATATTTT. Translating it yields CASSAYRGLAGNTIYF.

This clone has more than one count but fewer than ten. Written as DNA, the CDR3 is TGCGCCAGCAGCCCGTGGACAGGGAACACTGAAGCTTTCTTT. The encoded protein is CASSPWTGNTEAFF. This chain links TRBV5-1 with TRBJ1-1, with 7 bases fitting TRBD1. V dropped 4 bases and J dropped 1; count of bases not matched to a gene: 4. The germline gives CDR1 SGHRS, CDR2 YFSETQ. The CDR3 covers 14 residues.

The chain links TRBV29-1 to TRBJ2-3; D perhaps matches TRBD2 (6 bases). Per the germline V gene, CDR1 is SQVTM and CDR2 is ANQGSEA. The CDR3 is 14 residues long. Trimming took 4 bases from V and 0 from J, leaving 11 bases between them. CDR3 loop: CSVAGRGSTDTQYF. The CDR3 nucleotides read TGCAGCGTTGCCGGGAGAGGAAGCACAGATACGCAGTATTTT.